These 20 T cell receptor beta chains were all obtained from the same sample, sequenced in a study of blood T cells in healthy people across ages. A second PCR, run for about 6 to 11 cycles, used a sample-barcoded 5' primer plus a J-beta primer mix. TCRdb redid the calling of the 5' RACE reads with MiXCR, one entry per CDR3 protein. The sample holds about 780,000 distinct CDR3 sequences; around 50% are singletons and the top ten take 15% to 20%. Sample: blood. All receptors derive from a man aged 80 or over in good health.

V is TRBV7-2 and J is TRBJ2-5; 9 positions agree with TRBD1. The DNA end is a closer match to TRBJ2-7, so the J assignment may be wrong. The CDR3 length is 15 residues. CDR1 is SGHTA and CDR2 is FQGNSA in the germline V gene. The CDR3 DNA reads TGTGCCAGCAGCCCGGGGACAGGGAGACGACGCGAGCAGTACTTC. It is translated as CASSPGTGRRREQYF.

This sequence joins TRBV13 and TRBJ1-5, with D hard to call. This CDR3 region has 15 residues. Trimming removed 5 bases from V and 0 bases from J, with 11 bases in between. Germline CDR1 and CDR2: PRHDT and FYEKMQ (reference sequence). CDR3 sequence reads: CASSGPRNSNQPQHF. As DNA, the CDR3 is TGTGCCAGCAGCGGACCGAGGAATAGCAATCAGCCCCAGCATTTT.

This chain links TRBV3-1 with TRBJ2-4; 9 bases agree with TRBD2. V was pared by 1 base and J by 13 bases, with 11 bases of the junction left unmatched. The germline gives CDR1 LGHDT, CDR2 YNNKEL (reference sequence). This CDR3 region has 15 residues. Here the CDR3 reads CASSQGLAGLDEQYF. Written as DNA, the CDR3 is TGTGCCAGCAGCCAAGGGCTAGCGGGATTGGATGAGCAGTACTTC.

The rearrangement joins TRBV28 to TRBJ2-1, with D perhaps TRBD1 or TRBD2 (5 bases each). The J call may be faulty, since TRBJ2-7 better matches the DNA end. The germline CDR1 and CDR2 sequences are MDHEN and SYDVKM. This CDR3 is 18 amino acids long. CDR3 residues: CASSSNGAGAHSYNEQYF. The DNA of the CDR3 is TGTGCCAGCAGTTCAAACGGGGCGGGCGCCCACTCCTACAATGAGCAGTACTTC.

This clonotype has just a few counts. The chain is built from TRBV5-5 and TRBJ1-2, with TRBD1 matching 7 bases. This CDR3 contains 13 residues. The germline V gene has CDR1 SGHKS and CDR2 YYEKEE (reference sequence). V trimming: 3 bases; J trimming: 5 bases; junction bases outside the gene matches: 4. CDR3 sequence: CASSWGTVYGYTF. The CDR3 coding sequence is TGTGCCAGCAGCTGGGGGACAGTATATGGCTACACCTTC.

This rearrangement joins TRBV2 to TRBJ1-2; no clear D gene. Germline V gene sequence: CDR1 SNHLY, CDR2 FYNNEI. Trimming took off 1 base at V and 4 bases at J, with 7 bases between the two ends. The CDR3 length is 13 residues. The CDR3 region has the DNA TGTGCCAGCAGTGAAGTCTCCCGCTATGGCTACACCTTC. Translating gives CASSEVSRYGYTF.

J is TRBJ1-1 and V is TRBV10-3; 8 bases are a match to TRBD1. CDR1 is ENHRY and CDR2 is SYGVKD in the germline V gene. The CDR3 is 13 amino acids. Trimming took 4 bases from V and 6 from J; bases not matched to a gene: 4. Here the CDR3 DNA reads TGTGCCATCAGTGGACAGGGGATCGCTGAAGCTTTCTTT. It is translated as CAISGQGIAEAFF.

This chain uses TRBV9 with TRBJ2-3, with D uncertain. Trimming shortened V by 3 bases and J by 1 base, and 12 bases separated the two germline ends. From germline, CDR1 is SGDLS and CDR2 YYNGEE. The length of the CDR3 is 15 residues. CDR3 amino acids: CASSAQSLGTDTQYF. The CDR3 nucleotides read TGTGCCAGCAGCGCCCAATCGTTGGGCACAGATACGCAGTATTTT.

Concerning this clonotype itself: This could be a read error, since a much larger clone is one nucleotide away. The V gene is TRBV13, the J gene TRBJ2-1, with D perhaps assigned TRBD1 or TRBD2 (5 bases each). V lost 5 bases and J 0 bases, leaving 17 bases between the germline ends. This CDR3 region has 17 residues. Germline CDR1 reads PRHDT; CDR2 reads FYEKMQ (reference sequence). CDR3 nucleotides: TGTGCCAGCAGCACGTGCCGGGACCTGAGCTCCTACAATGAGCAGTTCTTC. Encoded protein: CASSTCRDLSSYNEQFF. The variable domain in full, with the rest retrieved from reference TRBV13 and TRBJ2-1, is AAGVIQSPRHLIKEKRETATLKCYPIPRHDTVYWYQQGPGQDPQFLISFYEKMQSDKGSIPDRFSAQQFSDYHSELNMSSLELGDSALYFCASSTCRDLSSYNEQFFGPGTRLTVL.

This clonotype was picked up a small number of times. For the CDR3, the DNA is TGTGCCAGCAGCTTAAGGTCTGGCTCCTACAATGAGCAGTTCTTC. As protein: CASSLRSGSYNEQFF. The rearrangement joins TRBV11-2 to TRBJ2-1; D is undetermined. Germline V gene sequence: CDR1 SGHAT, CDR2 FQNNGV. The CDR3 contains 15 residues. V was pared by 2 bases and J by 0 bases, with 8 bases between.

The V and J genes are TRBV7-2 and TRBJ2-2, with 12 bases fitting TRBD2. Germline CDR1 SGHTA, CDR2 FQGNSA. Unmatched junction bases numbered 7, after V lost 5 bases and J lost 6 bases. The length of the CDR3 is 16 residues. DNA for the CDR3: TGTGCCAGCAGCGTCTCTAGCGGGAGGGCCCCCGGGGAGCTGTTTTTT. Its translation is CASSVSSGRAPGELFF.

This clonotype was counted a few times. This chain links TRBV11-2 with TRBJ2-3; D ambiguous. CDR1 is SGHAT, CDR2 FQNNGV, per germline. The germline V and J ends were trimmed by 5 bases and 0 bases, with 12 bases remaining between them. The CDR3 runs 15 residues. The CDR3 loop is CASSMDEPSTDTQYF. CDR3 bases: TGTGCCAGCAGCATGGACGAGCCTAGCACAGATACGCAGTATTTT.

The rearrangement links TRBV5-1 to TRBJ1-4, with a tentative D call TRBD1 (5 bases). With 4 bases removed from V and 2 bases from J, the gap between germline ends came to 12 bases. The V gene's germline CDR1 is SGHRS and CDR2 YFSETQ. The CDR3 is 15 residues long. CDR3 coding DNA: TGCGCCAGCAGCCTGTCAGGGATCACTAATGAAAAACTGTTTTTT. Protein product: CASSLSGITNEKLFF.

Concerning this clonotype: One junction end disagrees with the germline gene, perhaps due to a read error. The chain employs TRBV4-1 and TRBJ2-3; the match to TRBD2 covers 10 bases. Germline assignment: CDR1 MGHRA and CDR2 YSYEKL. CDR3 size: 17 residues. In nucleotides, the CDR3 is TGCGTCAGCAGCCAAGGAACCCTAGCGGGAGAGACAGATACGCAGTATTTT. Its protein product is CVSSQGTLAGETDTQYF.

The chain employs TRBV20-1 and TRBJ2-1; D possibly corresponds to TRBD2 (7 bases). The length of the CDR3 is 15 residues. Germline assignment: CDR1 DFQATT and CDR2 SNEGSKA (reference sequence). Deletions cut 1 base from V and 5 bases from J, with 15 bases between. This CDR3 reads CSARGTAGRHNEQFF. The CDR3 DNA reads TGCAGTGCTAGAGGGACAGCGGGGCGACACAATGAGCAGTTCTTC.

The V call is TRBV18, the J call TRBJ2-5; D is undetermined. The J call may not be correct, given that the DNA end is closer to TRBJ2-7. There are 14 residues in the CDR3. The germline gives CDR1 KGHSH, CDR2 LQKENI. The CDR3: CASSPRADPYEQYF. The CDR3 bases are TGTGCCAGCTCACCACGGGCGGACCCCTACGAGCAGTACTTC.

The chain combines TRBV20-1 with TRBJ1-6; maybe TRBD1 (5 bases). This CDR3 has 13 amino acids. The V end lost 5 bases, the J end lost 7 bases, and 12 bases lay between the germline ends. Germline loops: CDR1 DFQATT, CDR2 SNEGSKA (reference sequence). The CDR3 reads CSAPRDGNSPLHF. The CDR3 DNA reads as TGCAGTGCTCCCCGGGACGGAAATTCACCCCTCCACTTT.

This chain uses TRBV20-1 with TRBJ2-4; 12 bases fit TRBD2. There are 18 residues in the CDR3. V lost 0 bases to trimming and J lost 1 base; unmatched junction nucleotides: 7. The V gene's germline CDR1 is DFQATT and CDR2 SNEGSKA (reference sequence). CDR3 region: CSARDLAGGPSAKNIQYF. CDR3 nucleotide sequence: TGCAGTGCTAGAGATCTAGCGGGAGGGCCCTCGGCCAAAAACATTCAGTACTTC.

This clonotype has only one observation. One junction end does not reproduce the germline sequence, and a read error may be involved. The genes are TRBV27 and TRBJ2-3; D perhaps matches TRBD2 (6 bases). The CDR3 is 15 residues long. Germline V gives CDR1 MNHEY, CDR2 SMNVEV (reference sequence). In DNA form, the CDR3 reads TGTGCCTGCAGTTCTAGTACGGGGGAGGCAGATACGCAGTATTTT. Residues: CACSSSTGEADTQYF.

The rearrangement uses TRBV28 and TRBJ2-5, with 8 nucleotides matching TRBD2. The assigned J gene may be wrong: the sequence end matches TRBJ2-7 better. This CDR3 is 14 amino acids long. Germline V gene sequence: CDR1 MDHEN, CDR2 SYDVKM. The CDR3 loop is CASSRGGRIYEQYF. The DNA for the CDR3 is TGTGCCAGCAGTCGCGGCGGGAGGATTTACGAGCAGTACTTC.